Following are 18 T cell receptor beta chains from one sample sequenced in a study of T cells in Graves' hyperthyroidism and ophthalmopathy. TCR beta CDR3 region amplification was performed from RNA transcripts. TCR CDR3 underwent first-round RT-PCR with the HTBI primer set. TCRdb independently ran MiXCR on the multiplex PCR reads; one entry per CDR3 protein. The repertoire holds roughly 400,000 distinct CDR3 sequences, with 15% to 19% as singletons. What was sequenced was blood. The receptor set was obtained from a woman aged 18-29 years with Graves' hyperthyroidism that later progressed to Graves' ophthalmopathy.

This clonotype was counted ten times or more. The V gene is TRBV2, the J gene TRBJ2-7; 7 nucleotides align to TRBD1. The CDR3 is made up of 15 amino acids. Germline V gene sequence: CDR1 SNHLY, CDR2 FYNNEI. J gave up 6 bases and V 3 bases, and 11 bases lay outside the gene matches. The CDR3 loop is CASSDLDRDKAEQYF. In nucleotides, the CDR3 is TGTGCCAGCAGTGACCTAGACAGGGATAAGGCCGAGCAGTACTTC.

As for this clonotype: A read error is possible here, since a much larger clone lies one base away. This CDR3 is CASRPSGSYEQYF. The DNA of the CDR3 is TGTGCCAGCAGACCTAGCGGGAGTTACGAGCAGTACTTC. This chain joins TRBV25-1 and TRBJ2-7, with 10 bases that match TRBD2. CDR3 length: 13 residues. The V gene end was trimmed by 6 bases and the J gene end by 4 bases; junction bases not matched to a gene: 3. CDR1 MGHDK and CDR2 SYGVNS come from the germline V gene.

Turning to this clonotype: This may come from a read error, since a much larger clone is one base off. V and J are TRBV6-1 and TRBJ1-5; D is uncertain. Trimming removed 5 bases from V and 4 bases from J, with 15 bases in between. The V gene's germline CDR1 is MNHNS and CDR2 SASEGT. CDR3 size: 15 residues. CDR3 amino acids: CASSPGLESNQPQHF. The CDR3 DNA reads TGTGCCAGCAGTCCGGGCCTGGAATCTAATCAGCCCCAGCATTTT.

This clonotype was found once. This sequence may be a read error, since a much larger clone differs from it by one base. This sequence joins TRBV15 and TRBJ1-1; D call uncertain. Trimming pared 0 bases from V and 2 bases from J, leaving 19 bases between. Germline lookup yields CDR1 LNHNV and CDR2 YYDKDF (reference sequence). This CDR3 is built from 18 residues. The DNA of the CDR3 is TGTGCCACCAGCAGAGACGCATCCGGGCCCAAAAGTAACACTGAAGCTTTCTTT. Encoded protein: CATSRDASGPKSNTEAFF.

Comment on this clonotype: A clone one base away is much larger, so this may be a read error. The genes are TRBV18 and TRBJ2-1; TRBD2 aligns across 8 bases. CDR1 KGHSH and CDR2 LQKENI come from the germline V gene. The CDR3 has 15 amino acids. The CDR3 loop is CASSPTGGGNKEQFF. CDR3 DNA: TGTGCCAGCTCACCTACGGGAGGGGGAAACAAAGAGCAGTTCTTC. The full variable domain, with the rest looked up from reference TRBV18 and TRBJ2-1, is NAGVMQNPRHLVRRRGQEARLRCSPMKGHSHVYWYRQLPEEGLKFMVYLQKENIIDESGMPKERFSAEFPKEGPSILRIQQVVRGDSAAYFCASSPTGGGNKEQFFGPGTRLTVL.

This clonotype was seen only once. The chain combines TRBV20-1 with TRBJ2-7; TRBD1 agrees at 9 bases. Trimming cost V 5 bases and J 7 bases; bases outside gene matches: 6. From germline, CDR1 is DFQATT and CDR2 SNEGSKA (reference sequence). The CDR3 runs 12 residues. CDR3 bases: TGCAGTGCTGGGGACAGGGTCTCTGAGCAGTACTTC. Amino acids: CSAGDRVSEQYF.

This clonotype was recorded at least ten times. The chain carries TRBV28 and TRBJ1-5; 8 nucleotides align to TRBD1. The junction had 6 bases not matched to a gene; V was cut back by 5 bases and J by 6 bases. This CDR3 spans 14 amino acids. CDR1 is MDHEN, CDR2 SYDVKM, per germline. This chain's CDR3 is CASSTGGGGQPQHF. The CDR3 DNA is TGTGCCAGCAGTACAGGGGGGGGAGGTCAGCCCCAGCATTTT. Full variable domain (outside the CDR3, taken from reference TRBV28 and TRBJ1-5): DVKVTQSSRYLVKRTGEKVFLECVQDMDHENMFWYRQDPGLGLRLIYFSYDVKMKEKGDIPEGYSVSREKKERFSLILESASTNQTSMYLCASSTGGGGQPQHFGDGTRLSIL.

The chain couples TRBV27 to TRBJ2-1; D is perhaps TRBD1 (6 bases). The CDR3 is made up of 17 amino acids. Germline CDR1 is MNHEY and CDR2 is SMNVEV (reference sequence). Trimming pared 4 bases from V and 4 bases from J, leaving 20 bases between. Here the CDR3 reads CASSSNTGQTLYNEQFF. The DNA for the CDR3 is TGTGCCAGCAGTTCCAATACAGGGCAGACGCTTTACAATGAGCAGTTCTTC.

This clonotype showed up many times. This sequence joins TRBV7-2 and TRBJ1-2, with D possibly TRBD1 on 5 matching bases. Trimming left V 6 bases short and J 4 bases short, with 15 bases between. From germline, CDR1 is SGHTA and CDR2 FQGNSA. The CDR3 has 14 amino acids. DNA for the CDR3: TGTGCCAGCAGGCCGTCGGGGGGGAGCTATGGCTACACCTTC. It codes for CASRPSGGSYGYTF.

In its sample, this clonotype was seen many times. The chain combines TRBV28 with TRBJ1-2; 8 positions match TRBD1. The CDR3 consists of 13 residues. With V trimmed by 6 bases and J by 7 bases, 7 bases remained unmatched. CDR1 and CDR2 (germline): MDHEN, SYDVKM. CDR3: CASSPGQVRGYTF. Here the CDR3 DNA reads TGTGCCAGCAGCCCGGGACAGGTTCGTGGCTACACCTTC.

This clonotype was observed many times. The chain links TRBV7-2 to TRBJ1-4; D might be TRBD1 (6 bases). The CDR3 is 14 amino acids. Germline CDR1 is SGHTA and CDR2 is FQGNSA. Trimming pared 1 base from V and 7 bases from J, leaving 10 bases between. In DNA form, the CDR3 reads TGTGCCAGCAGCTTAGGGGGGCGCGGTGAAAAACTGTTTTTT. Amino acid sequence: CASSLGGRGEKLFF.

There are many counts of this clonotype. The rearrangement joins TRBV2 to TRBJ2-5; tentatively, D is TRBD2 (6 bases). From germline, CDR1 is SNHLY and CDR2 FYNNEI. The CDR3 loop spans 14 amino acids. The V end lost 5 bases, the J end lost 5 bases, and 15 bases lay between the germline ends. CDR3 nucleotides: TGTGCCAGCAGTAGGACTATGGGCGTGGAGACCCAGTACTTC. Amino acid sequence: CASSRTMGVETQYF.

V usage is TRBV7-9 and J usage is TRBJ1-1, with D possibly being TRBD1 (5 bases). Looked up from germline, CDR1 is SEHNR and CDR2 is FQNEAQ (reference sequence). This CDR3 region has 15 residues. Deletions cut 5 bases from V and 0 bases from J, with 13 bases between. The CDR3 spells CASSPRAGMNTEAFF. The CDR3 DNA is TGTGCCAGCAGCCCCCGGGCAGGGATGAACACTGAAGCTTTCTTT. The full variable domain, with the rest looked up from reference TRBV7-9 and TRBJ1-1, is DTGVSQNPRHKITKRGQNVTFRCDPISEHNRLYWYRQTLGQGPEFLTYFQNEAQLEKSRLLSDRFSAERPKGSFSTLEIQRTEQGDSAMYLCASSPRAGMNTEAFFGQGTRLTVV.

This clonotype was counted ten times or more. The CDR3 DNA sequence: TGTGCCAGCAGATTGGGACAGGGGGCGAGTAAATCTGAAGCTTTCTTT. Translating it yields CASRLGQGASKSEAFF. The genes are TRBV2 and TRBJ1-1; 12 nucleotides align to TRBD1. CDR1 is SNHLY and CDR2 is FYNNEI in the germline V gene. Trimming removed 6 bases from V and 6 bases from J; junction bases left unmatched: 11. CDR3 length: 16 amino acids.

Concerning this clonotype: One base away lies a much larger clone, so this may be a sequencing read error. CDR3 nucleotides: TGTACCAGCAGATCGACAGGGGGATTCAATCAGCCCCAGCATTTT. Amino acid sequence: CTSRSTGGFNQPQHF. The chain has TRBV28 and TRBJ1-5, with TRBD1 matching over 9 bases. Germline V gene lookup returns CDR1 MDHEN and CDR2 SYDVKM. This CDR3 is 15 amino acids long.

This clonotype was counted only a few times. A much larger clone sits a single nucleotide away, making a read error possible. The J gene is TRBJ2-1, the V gene TRBV3-1, with D hard to call. Germline V gives CDR1 LGHDT, CDR2 YNNKEL (reference sequence). CDR3 size: 12 residues. DNA of the CDR3: TGTGCCAGCAGCGCTCTAAACAATGATCAGTTCTTC. Translation gives CASSALNNDQFF.

On this clonotype: An end of the junction does not agree with germline; a read error may underlie this. This rearrangement joins TRBV6-5 to TRBJ2-7, with a possible D match to TRBD2 (6 bases). This CDR3 contains 13 residues. Germline V gene lookup returns CDR1 MNHEY and CDR2 SVGAGI. The CDR3 reads CACSYGSSYEQYF. The CDR3 DNA reads TGTGCCTGCAGTTACGGGAGCTCCTACGAGCAGTACTTC.

The genes are TRBV7-9 and TRBJ2-2; TRBD1 is a possible D gene (7 bases). Germline V CDR1 and CDR2: SEHNR, FQNEAQ (reference sequence). Trimming took off 5 bases at V and 3 bases at J, with 16 bases between the two ends. The CDR3 is made up of 16 amino acids. Here the CDR3 reads CASSPYRGGDTGELFF. The CDR3 bases are TGTGCCAGCAGCCCGTACAGGGGCGGGGACACCGGGGAGCTGTTTTTT.